This TCR beta chain was retrieved from a study of T cell repertoires in cytomegalovirus infection. MiXCR was run by TCRdb on the reads, yielding one entry per CDR3 protein. Of some 700,000 distinct CDR3 sequences detected, 33% appear once; the ten largest clones hold about 20%. Whole-study findings and limits: The study found HLA-C-restricted CMV-specific TCR beta clonotypes dominating the ex vivo response.

To note about this clonotype: The antigen remains unidentified.

The germline gives CDR1 MNHEY, CDR2 SMNVEV (reference sequence). This CDR3 comprises 15 residues. V was clipped by 6 bases and J by 3 bases, with 18 bases between them. Specimen: cultured PBMCs, collected from culture after CMV antigen stimulation. This TCR was recovered from a human donor in good health (CMV status not recorded). Some clones in this sample may be carry-over from other donors' samples. The V gene is TRBV27, the J gene TRBJ2-7, with D tentatively TRBD1 (7 bases). The DNA for the CDR3 is TGTGCCAGCAGCCTCAGGGGGGTGGGGTTCTACGAGCAGTACTTC. Its protein product is CASSLRGVGFYEQYF.